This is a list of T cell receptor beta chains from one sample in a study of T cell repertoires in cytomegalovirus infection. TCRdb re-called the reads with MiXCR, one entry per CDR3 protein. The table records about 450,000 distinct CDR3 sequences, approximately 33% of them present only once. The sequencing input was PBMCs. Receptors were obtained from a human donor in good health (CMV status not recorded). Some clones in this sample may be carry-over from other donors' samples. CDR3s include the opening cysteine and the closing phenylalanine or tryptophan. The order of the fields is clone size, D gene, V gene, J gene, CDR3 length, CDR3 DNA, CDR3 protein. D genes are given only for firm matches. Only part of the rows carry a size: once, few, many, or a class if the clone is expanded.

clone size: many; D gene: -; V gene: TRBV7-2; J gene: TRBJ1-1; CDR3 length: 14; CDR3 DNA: TGTGCCAGCAGCTTAGGGCCGGGGAACACTGAAGCTTTCTTT; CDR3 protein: CASSLGPGNTEAFF
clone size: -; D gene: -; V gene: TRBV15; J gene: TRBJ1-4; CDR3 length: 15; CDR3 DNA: TGTGCCACCAGCAGACTCGGGGGCCCGAATGAAAAACTGTTTTTT; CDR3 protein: CATSRLGGPNEKLFF
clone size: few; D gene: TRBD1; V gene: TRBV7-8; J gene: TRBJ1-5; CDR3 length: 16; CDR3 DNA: TGTGCCAGCAGCAGGGGGGACAGGGCTTTGGAGCAGCCCCAGCATTTT; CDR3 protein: CASSRGDRALEQPQHF
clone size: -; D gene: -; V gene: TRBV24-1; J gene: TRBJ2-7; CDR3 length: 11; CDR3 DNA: TGTGCCACCAGTGATTTCTACGAGCAGTACTTC; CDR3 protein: CATSDFYEQYF
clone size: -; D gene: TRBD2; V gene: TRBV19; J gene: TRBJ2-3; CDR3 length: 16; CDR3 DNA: TGTGCCAGTAGTATGGTGCCTAGCGGGAGCACAGATACGCAGTATTTT; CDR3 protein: CASSMVPSGSTDTQYF
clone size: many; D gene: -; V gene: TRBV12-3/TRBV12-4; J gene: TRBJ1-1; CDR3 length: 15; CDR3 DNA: TGTGCCAGCAGTCCGACAGCAATGGGCGACACTGAAGCTTTCTTT; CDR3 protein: CASSPTAMGDTEAFF
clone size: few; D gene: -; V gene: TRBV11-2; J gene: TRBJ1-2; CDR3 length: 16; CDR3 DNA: TGTGCCAGCAGCTCTCTCCGGGTGAGAGAAAACTATGGCTACACCTTC; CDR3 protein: CASSSLRVRENYGYTF
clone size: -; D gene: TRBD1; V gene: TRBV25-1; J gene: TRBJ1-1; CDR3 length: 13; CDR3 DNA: TGTGCCAGCAGTACAGGGGGGTACACTGAATCTTTCTTT; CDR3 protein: CASSTGGYTESFF
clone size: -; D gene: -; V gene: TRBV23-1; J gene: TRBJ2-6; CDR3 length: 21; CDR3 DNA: TGCGCCAGCAGTCAATCCCCCTTGTTGCAGGGTAGTATCTCTGGGGCCAACGTCCTGACTTTC; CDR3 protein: CASSQSPLLQGSISGANVLTF
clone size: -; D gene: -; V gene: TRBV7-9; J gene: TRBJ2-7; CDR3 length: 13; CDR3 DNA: TGTGCCAGCAGCCAGGCACAGTCCTACGAGCAGTACTTC; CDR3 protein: CASSQAQSYEQYF
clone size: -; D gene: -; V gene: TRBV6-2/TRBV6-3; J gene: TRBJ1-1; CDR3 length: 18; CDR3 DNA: TGTGCCAGCAGTTATGGAGTAAGCGGGACCACAATGAACACTGAAGCTTTCTTT; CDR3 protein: CASSYGVSGTTMNTEAFF
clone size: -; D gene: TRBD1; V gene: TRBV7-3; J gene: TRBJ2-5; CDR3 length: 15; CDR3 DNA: TGTGCCAGCAGTAAACCGGGACAGGGTGCAGAGACCCAGTACTTC; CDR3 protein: CASSKPGQGAETQYF
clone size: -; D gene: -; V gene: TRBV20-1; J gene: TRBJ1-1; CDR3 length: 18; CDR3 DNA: TGCAGTGCCCTGGGGGCCCTGGTTTCGGGGCGGGGGGATACTGAAGCTTTCTTT; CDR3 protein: CSALGALVSGRGDTEAFF
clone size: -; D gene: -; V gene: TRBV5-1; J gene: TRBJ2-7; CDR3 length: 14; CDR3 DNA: TGCGCCAGCAGCTTGCGGGCTGTAAGCTACGAGCAGTACTTC; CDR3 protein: CASSLRAVSYEQYF
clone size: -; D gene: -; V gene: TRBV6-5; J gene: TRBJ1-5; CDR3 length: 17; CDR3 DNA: TGTGCCAGCAGCGATGGCCCGGGTGGTACGGGCAATCAGCCCCAGCATTTT; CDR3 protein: CASSDGPGGTGNQPQHF
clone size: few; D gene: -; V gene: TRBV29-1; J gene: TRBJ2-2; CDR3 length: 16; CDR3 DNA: TGCAGCGTTGACGCGGGGGTGACAGGTTACACCGGGGAGCTGTTTTTT; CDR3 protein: CSVDAGVTGYTGELFF
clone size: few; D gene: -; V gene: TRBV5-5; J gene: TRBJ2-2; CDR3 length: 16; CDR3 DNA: TGTGCCAGCAGCCTACAGACGAGGGCGAACACCGGGGAGCTGTTTTTT; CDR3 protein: CASSLQTRANTGELFF
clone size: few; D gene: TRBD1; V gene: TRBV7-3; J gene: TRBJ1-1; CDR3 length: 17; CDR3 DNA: TGTGCCAGCAGCTCTAAGGAGAGGGGACAGGGGGCCACTGAAGCTTTCTTT; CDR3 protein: CASSSKERGQGATEAFF
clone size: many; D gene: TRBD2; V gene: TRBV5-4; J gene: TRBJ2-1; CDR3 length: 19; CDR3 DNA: TGTGCCAGCAGCCCCGGGGGGGCGGGGGGCCATCCCTCCTACAATGAGCAGTTCTTC; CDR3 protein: CASSPGGAGGHPSYNEQFF
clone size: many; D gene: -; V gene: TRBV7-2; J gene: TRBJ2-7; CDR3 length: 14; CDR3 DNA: TGTGCCAGCAGCTTAAGAACCGGACCCACGGCCCTCAACTTC; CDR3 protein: CASSLRTGPTALNF
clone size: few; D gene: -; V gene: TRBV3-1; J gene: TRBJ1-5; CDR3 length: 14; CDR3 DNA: TGTGCCAGCAGCGCCTGGGGGGCGGCTCAGCCCCAGCATTTT; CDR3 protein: CASSAWGAAQPQHF
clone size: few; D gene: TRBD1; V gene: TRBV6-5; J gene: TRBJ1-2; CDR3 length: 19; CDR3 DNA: TGTGCCAGCAGTCCCCGCCGAGAAGCCAGGGGGGTAAGGTCTGGTGGCTACACCTTC; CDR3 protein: CASSPRREARGVRSGGYTF
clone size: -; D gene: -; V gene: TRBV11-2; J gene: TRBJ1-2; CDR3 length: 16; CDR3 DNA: TGTGCCAGCAGCTTTCCCGGGACTGGCACACGGGATGGCTACACCTTC; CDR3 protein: CASSFPGTGTRDGYTF
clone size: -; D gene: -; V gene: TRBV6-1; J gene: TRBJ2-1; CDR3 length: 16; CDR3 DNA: TGTGCCAGCAGTGAAATTGAGCCACTACCTGGGAATGAGCAGTTCTTC; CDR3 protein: CASSEIEPLPGNEQFF
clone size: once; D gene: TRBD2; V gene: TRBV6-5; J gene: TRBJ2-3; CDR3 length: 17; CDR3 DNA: TGTGCCAGCAGTCGGACTAGCGGGAGGCCACGCACAGATACGCAGTATTTT; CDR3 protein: CASSRTSGRPRTDTQYF
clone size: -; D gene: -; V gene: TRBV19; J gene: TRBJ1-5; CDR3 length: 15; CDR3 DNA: TGTGCCAGTAGTATGGCAGGCTGGAGCAATCAGCCCCAGCATTTT; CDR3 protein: CASSMAGWSNQPQHF
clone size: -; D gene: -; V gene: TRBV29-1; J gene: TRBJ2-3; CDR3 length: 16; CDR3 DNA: TGCAGCGTTGAACCCTGGCGGGGGCCTTGGGCAGATACGCAGTATTTT; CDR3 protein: CSVEPWRGPWADTQYF
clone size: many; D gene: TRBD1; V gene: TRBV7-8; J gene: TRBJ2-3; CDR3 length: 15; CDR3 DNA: TGTGCCAGCAGAGGACAGGCCTTTAGCACAGATACGCAGTATTTT; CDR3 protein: CASRGQAFSTDTQYF
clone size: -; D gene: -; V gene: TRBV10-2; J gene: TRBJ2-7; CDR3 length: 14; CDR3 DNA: TGCGCCAGCAAGGACATACCGGGGTCCTACGAGCAGTACTTC; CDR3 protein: CASKDIPGSYEQYF
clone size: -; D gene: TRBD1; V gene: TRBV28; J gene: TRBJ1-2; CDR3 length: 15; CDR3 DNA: TGTGCCAGCAGTCTCCAGGGGGGCAATTCCTATGGCTACACCTTC; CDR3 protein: CASSLQGGNSYGYTF
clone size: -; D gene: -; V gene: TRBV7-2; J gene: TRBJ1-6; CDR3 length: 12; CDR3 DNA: TGTGGTTGGCGGGAGAACCATTCACCCCTACACTTT; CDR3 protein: CGWRENHSPLHF
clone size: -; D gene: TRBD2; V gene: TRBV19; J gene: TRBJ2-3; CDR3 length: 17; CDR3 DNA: TGTGCCAGTAGTCCGACGACTAGCGGGGAATACACAGATACGCAGTATTTT; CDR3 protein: CASSPTTSGEYTDTQYF
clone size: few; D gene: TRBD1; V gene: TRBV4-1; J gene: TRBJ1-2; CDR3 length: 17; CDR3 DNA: TGCGCCAGCAGCCAAGGCCAGGGGGGGACCTTAAACTATGGCTACACCTTC; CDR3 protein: CASSQGQGGTLNYGYTF
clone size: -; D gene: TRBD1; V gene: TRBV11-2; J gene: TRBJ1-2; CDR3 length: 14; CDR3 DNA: TGTGCCAGCAGCTCCGGGACAGGGGGCGGTGGCTACACCTTC; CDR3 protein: CASSSGTGGGGYTF
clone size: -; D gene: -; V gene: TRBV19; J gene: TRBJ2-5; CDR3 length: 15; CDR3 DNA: TGTGCCAGTAGTACCACCGGGGGTGCCCAAGAGACCCAGTACTTC; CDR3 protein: CASSTTGGAQETQYF
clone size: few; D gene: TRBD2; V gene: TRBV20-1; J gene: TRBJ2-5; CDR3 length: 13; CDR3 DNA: TGCAGTGCAAAGAAGCGGGGGGAAGAGACCCAGTACTTC; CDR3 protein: CSAKKRGEETQYF